The next 18 T cell receptor beta chains were all read from a single sample in a study of T cell repertoires in cytomegalovirus infection. TCRdb fed the reads into MiXCR, producing one record per CDR3 protein. This sample has around 280,000 distinct CDR3 sequences; about 13% occur once, and the top ten carry around 9%. The sequenced sample was PBMCs. These receptors were taken from a human donor in good health (CMV status not recorded). Some clones in this sample may be carry-over from other donors' samples.

This chain links TRBV6-2 or TRBV6-3 with TRBJ2-7, with a tentative D call TRBD2 (6 bases). V was cut by 6 bases and J by 0 bases, with 15 bases left in between. CDR1 is MNHEY, CDR2 SVGEGT, per germline. This CDR3 is built from 15 residues. CDR3 protein: CASSRGFGNSYEQYF. The DNA for the CDR3 is TGTGCCAGCAGCCGGGGGTTTGGAAACTCCTACGAGCAGTACTTC.

The chain couples TRBV29-1 to TRBJ1-1, with D maybe TRBD1 (6 bases). V was trimmed by 6 bases and J by 8 bases, leaving 16 bases between them. Per the germline V gene, CDR1 is SQVTM and CDR2 is ANQGSEA. This CDR3 is built from 12 residues. The CDR3 region has the DNA TGCAGCGTCAAAAGATCGGGACAAGAAGCTTTCTTT. Translating gives CSVKRSGQEAFF.

This clonotype was seen more than once but under ten times. This chain joins TRBV7-2 and TRBJ1-5; TRBD1 matches 7 bases. This CDR3 has 13 residues. V was clipped by 6 bases and J by 4 bases; unmatched bases: 3. In germline, CDR1 is SGHTA, CDR2 FQGNSA. CDR3 DNA sequence: TGTGCCAGCAGTGACAGGGTTAATCAGCCCCAGCATTTT. Translation gives CASSDRVNQPQHF.

This clonotype was counted at least ten times. This sequence joins TRBV19 and TRBJ2-1; 9 nucleotides match TRBD2. Germline V gene data show CDR1 as LNHDA and CDR2 as SQIVND (reference sequence). Trimming at V came to 3 bases and at J to 4 bases, leaving 4 bases not matched to a gene. The CDR3 contains 15 residues. The CDR3 DNA reads TGTGCCAGTAGTATCCCTACTAGCGGGTACAATGAGCAGTTCTTC. It codes for CASSIPTSGYNEQFF.

The chain uses TRBV15 and TRBJ1-2, with a tentative D call TRBD1 (6 bases). Germline V gives CDR1 LNHNV, CDR2 YYDKDF (reference sequence). This CDR3 region has 15 residues. V was cut by 2 bases and J by 3 bases, with 13 bases left in between. DNA for the CDR3: TGTGCCACCAGCAGAAGAACGGGGGCGGACTATGGCTACACCTTC. Translated: CATSRRTGADYGYTF.

On this clonotype itself: This may come from a read error, since a much larger clone is one base off. The gene calls are TRBV7-1 and TRBJ2-5; 16 positions match TRBD2. TRBV7-1 is known as an ORF, though its function is uncertain. This CDR3 comprises 17 residues. The CDR3 is CASSPGLAGGFEETQHF. Written as DNA, the CDR3 is TGTGCCAGCAGCCCGGGACTAGCGGGAGGGTTCGAAGAGACCCAGCACTTC.

The chain links TRBV12-3 or TRBV12-4 to TRBJ1-1; D unclear. The ends were cut back, 3 bases at V and 1 base at J, with 6 bases in the middle. The CDR3 sequence is 13 residues long. CDR3 bases: TGTGCCAGCAGTTTCAACAGGAACACTGAAGCTTTCTTT. Protein sequence: CASSFNRNTEAFF.

The chain combines TRBV7-2 with TRBJ2-1; TRBD2 agrees at 7 bases. V was clipped by 5 bases and J by 6 bases; unmatched bases: 10. Germline assignment: CDR1 SGHTA and CDR2 FQGNSA. CDR3 length: 15 amino acids. CDR3 sequence: CASSPFQTSSNEQFF. As DNA, the CDR3 is TGTGCCAGCAGCCCCTTCCAGACTAGCAGCAATGAGCAGTTCTTC. The variable domain in full, with the rest retrieved from reference TRBV7-2 and TRBJ2-1, is GAGVSQSPSNKVTEKGKDVELRCDPISGHTALYWYRQSLGQGLEFLIYFQGNSAPDKSGLPSDRFSAERTGGSVSTLTIQRTQQEDSAVYLCASSPFQTSSNEQFFGPGTRLTVL.

This clonotype has at least ten counts. This sequence joins TRBV7-2 and TRBJ1-2, with D unclear. The CDR3 contains 14 residues. Per germline, CDR1 SGHTA and CDR2 FQGNSA. Trimming took 1 base from V and 7 from J, leaving 13 bases between them. In DNA form, the CDR3 reads TGTGCCAGCAGCTTAGGGGGTCCCGGGCCTGGCTACACCTTC. It is translated as CASSLGGPGPGYTF.

The chain carries TRBV14 and TRBJ2-7, with 9 bases matching TRBD2. V trimming: 4 bases; J trimming: 2 bases; junction bases outside the gene matches: 6. CDR1 is SGHDN, CDR2 FVKESK, per germline. This CDR3 region has 15 residues. The CDR3 DNA follows: TGTGCCAGCAGCCCAATAGCGGGAGCAGCCTACGAGCAGTACTTC. Translating gives CASSPIAGAAYEQYF.

This clonotype was counted at least ten times. V and J are TRBV25-1 and TRBJ2-3; TRBD2 might be the D (5 bases). Germline values: CDR1 MGHDK, CDR2 SYGVNS. Trimming took 4 bases from V and 0 from J, leaving 17 bases between them. The CDR3 covers 17 residues. In DNA form, the CDR3 reads TGTGCCAGCAGTGTAGGTCCGGGGATGTCGAGCACAGATACGCAGTATTTT. Translation gives CASSVGPGMSSTDTQYF.

This clonotype was recorded a few times. The chain couples TRBV20-1 to TRBJ2-7; 7 nucleotides match TRBD1. Per germline, CDR1 DFQATT and CDR2 SNEGSKA (reference sequence). CDR3 length equals 12 residues. Trimming took 6 bases from V and 1 from J; bases not matched to a gene: 3. The CDR3 sequence: CSASGQSYEQYF. CDR3 nucleotides: TGCAGTGCCTCGGGACAGTCCTACGAGCAGTACTTC.

This clonotype was recorded a few times. The chain couples TRBV20-1 to TRBJ2-7, with D perhaps matching TRBD2 (6 bases). The CDR3 consists of 15 residues. Germline CDR1 DFQATT, CDR2 SNEGSKA (reference sequence). Trimming shortened V by 0 bases and J by 2 bases, and 14 bases separated the two germline ends. CDR3 sequence (DNA): TGCAGTGCTAGAGATCGGGGGACTGGTGCCTACGAGCAGTACTTC. This translates into CSARDRGTGAYEQYF.

The table lists this clonotype with many counts. The chain joins TRBV5-4 to TRBJ2-7; 9 bases map to TRBD1. Germline-derived CDR1 and CDR2 are SGHNT and YYREEE (reference sequence). CDR3 length: 15 residues. Losses at the gene ends were 0 bases for V and 3 bases for J; bases not matched to a gene: 4. The CDR3 protein is CASSLDPGQGYEQYF. The CDR3 region has the DNA TGTGCCAGCAGCTTGGACCCGGGACAGGGCTACGAGCAGTACTTC.

As for this clonotype: A read error is likely, as this CDR3 ends without the conserved phenylalanine or tryptophan. The chain links TRBV7-2 to TRBJ2-7, with TRBD2 matching 9 bases. The CDR3 runs to 16 residues. CDR1 and CDR2 (germline): SGHTA, FQGNSA. V gave up 5 bases and J gave up 6 bases; unmatched junction bases: 14. CDR3 loop: CASSLIAGAALGEQYS. In nucleotides, the CDR3 is TGTGCCAGCAGCCTAATAGCGGGAGCGGCCCTTGGCGAGCAGTACTCC.

The chain recombines TRBV5-4 with TRBJ2-5; D might be TRBD2 (6 bases). This CDR3 comprises 15 residues. Germline V gives CDR1 SGHNT, CDR2 YYREEE (reference sequence). With 3 bases removed from V and 5 bases from J, the gap between germline ends came to 17 bases. CDR3 region: CASSWGGRGSETQYF. CDR3 nucleotide sequence: TGTGCCAGCAGCTGGGGTGGTCGGGGGTCGGAGACCCAGTACTTC.

This clonotype was seen repeatedly, ten times or more. The chain couples TRBV7-2 to TRBJ2-1; TRBD2 matches 10 bases. The germline V gene has CDR1 SGHTA and CDR2 FQGNSA. Germline trimming cut 5 bases from V and 4 bases from J; bases unmatched to any gene: 5. The CDR3 is 15 amino acids. Here the CDR3 DNA reads TGTGCCAGCAGCCGCGGACTAGCGGCGTACAATGAGCAGTTCTTC. Its protein product is CASSRGLAAYNEQFF.

This clonotype was counted ten times or more. The chain combines TRBV6-2 or TRBV6-3 with TRBJ1-4, with D maybe TRBD1 (6 bases). Germline assignment: CDR1 MNHEY and CDR2 SVGEGT. V was shortened by 8 bases and J by 0 bases, with 19 bases between the two germline ends. CDR3 length: 17 residues. The CDR3 bases are TGTGCCAGCGGACGACCGGGGGCTCCCGCAACTAATGAAAAACTGTTTTTT. Its translation is CASGRPGAPATNEKLFF.